This TCR beta chain is drawn from a study of vaccination and CD4 T cells after COVID-19. Looking at the study overall: The convalescents were made up of six males and four females, two of whom were Hispanic. Samples were taken after vaccination, a median of approximately 73 days after dose two, with a range of 14 to 241.

Treatment described: 10-day PBMC culture with coronavirus spike peptide pools or control peptides (ViraFEST assay). PCR tests turned positive between March and December 2020, before US Alpha, Beta and Delta variants. Germline values: CDR1 MNHEY, CDR2 SMNVEV (reference sequence). This CDR3 is 17 amino acids long. After removal of 9 bases from V and 2 bases from J, the junction contained 18 bases not matched to a gene. To note about this clonotype: Its specificity is not known.

Oncomine TCR Beta short-read sequencing was applied to DNA from cultured CD4+ T cells. A single record per CDR3 protein comes from TCRdb applying MiXCR to the PCR reads. This repertoire shows more than 15,000 distinct CDR3 sequences, roughly 43% found once; its top ten account for under 7%. The receptor was isolated from a human donor who had recovered from COVID-19. This chain connects TRBV27 to TRBJ2-7, with TRBD1 identical over 8 bases. The sequencing here drew on CD4+ T cells from blood, cultured in vitro, taken before SARS-CoV-2 vaccination. CDR3 in DNA: TGTGCCAGTAACCCCGGGACAGGCGATATCACCGCCTACGAGCAGTACTTC. Protein sequence: CASNPGTGDITAYEQYF.